Listed below are T cell receptor beta chains from one sample, sequenced in a study of OX40 agonist ivuxolimab in advanced cancers. Generated by immunoSEQ multiplex PCR, the TCRdb table keeps only in-frame clones and is missing some. The profile covers around 49,000 clones, with over 75% appearing a single time and roughly 7.9% taken by the ten largest. The starting material was CD4+ or CD8+ T cells sorted from blood, obtained in a trial of the OX40 agonist ivuxolimab. All receptors come from an adult with an advanced solid tumor such as melanoma, head and neck, liver or kidney cancer. Each CDR3 is given with its conserved first and last residue. The D gene is left open where the match is weak.

>TRBJ2-5|14|TRBV5-1|-
TGCGCCAGCAACATAGGACAGCACCAAGAGACCCAGTACTTC
CASNIGQHQETQYF
>TRBJ2-6|15|TRBV28|-
TGTGCCAGCAGTTCACCGAGCTCTGGGGCCAACGTCCTGACTTTC
CASSSPSSGANVLTF
>TRBJ1-1|13|TRBV4-3|-
TGCGCCAGCAGCCAGGACAGGAACACTGAAGCTTTCTTT
CASSQDRNTEAFF
>TRBJ2-7|15|TRBV4-1|-
TGCGCCAGCAGCCCAGGGGCCGTCCGAACCTACGAGCAGTACTTC
CASSPGAVRTYEQYF
>TRBJ1-5|14|TRBV6-1|TRBD1
TGTGCCAGCAGTGAAAGACAGGGGGCTCAGCCCCAGCATTTT
CASSERQGAQPQHF
>TRBJ2-1|18|TRBV15|TRBD1
TGTGCCACCAGCAGAGTCGTATTGGACAGGGCCTCCTACAATGAGCAGTTCTTC
CATSRVVLDRASYNEQFF
>TRBJ2-1|14|TRBV9|-
TGTGCCAGCAGCGTAGGAATTAGAGACAATGAGCAGTTCTTC
CASSVGIRDNEQFF
>TRBJ1-1|13|TRBV10-1|-
TGCGCCAGCAGCTCCAAGGCCTCCGGTGAAGCTTTCTTT
CASSSKASGEAFF
>TRBJ2-1|13|TRBV15|-
TGTGCCACCAGCAGTATGACCTACAATGAGCAGTTCTTC
CATSSMTYNEQFF
>TRBJ2-7|16|TRBV2|TRBD2
TGTGCCAGCAGTGCGACTAGCGGGAGGGCCCTGTACGAGCAGTACTTC
CASSATSGRALYEQYF